The 18 T cell receptor beta chains listed next were all sequenced from one sample in a study of cytomegalovirus exposure and HLA in healthy donors. The PCR used 60 Vbeta and 13 Jbeta primers. Clones were read by immunoSEQ multiplex PCR, and TCRdb kept only the in-frame ones, dropping some. Seen here are about 150,000 clones, around 83% observed once, and the top ten hold about 2.3%. Sequenced sample: PBMCs. The origin of the receptors is a woman aged 18-35 years in good health and CMV-seronegative.

V usage is TRBV2 and J usage is TRBJ1-2; 7 bases are a match to TRBD1. Per germline, CDR1 SNHLY and CDR2 FYNNEI. V trimming: 2 bases; J trimming: 6 bases; junction bases outside the gene matches: 9. The CDR3 is 15 residues long. The CDR3 loop reads CASSEIEGAEDGYTF. CDR3 sequence (DNA): TGTGCCAGCAGTGAAATTGAGGGGGCAGAAGATGGCTACACCTTC.

The genes are TRBV28 and TRBJ1-2; TRBD1 aligns across 9 bases. V was pared by 1 base and J by 6 bases, with 6 bases of the junction left unmatched. Germline V CDR1 and CDR2: MDHEN, SYDVKM. This CDR3 spans 15 amino acids. CDR3 loop: CASSLYLQGANGYTF. The DNA for the CDR3 is TGTGCCAGCAGTTTATACCTACAGGGGGCCAATGGCTACACCTTC.

This clone was observed a single time. The genes are TRBV18 and TRBJ2-5, with a tentative D call TRBD2 (5 bases). V lost 6 bases and J 2 bases, leaving 13 bases between the germline ends. This CDR3 has 14 residues. Germline CDR1 and CDR2: KGHSH and LQKENI. The DNA of the CDR3 is TGTGCCAGCTCCCCGAGGGCGGCTCAAGAGACCCAGTACTTC. It translates to CASSPRAAQETQYF.

This chain joins TRBV30 and TRBJ1-1; 8 nucleotides align to TRBD1. Germline-derived CDR1 and CDR2 are GTSNPN and SVGIG (reference sequence). The CDR3 spans 14 residues. V lost 1 base to trimming and J lost 5 bases; unmatched junction nucleotides: 6. The CDR3 coding sequence is TGTGCCTGGAGTGCCGGACAGGGTTGGACTGAAGCTTTCTTT. Protein product: CAWSAGQGWTEAFF. The variable domain in full, completed from reference TRBV30 and TRBJ1-1, reads SQTIHQWPATLVQPVGSPLSLECTVEGTSNPNLYWYRQAAGRGLQLLFYSVGIGQISSEVPQNLSASRPQDRQFILSSKKLLLSDSGFYLCAWSAGQGWTEAFFGQGTRLTVV.

V and J are TRBV15 and TRBJ2-7; TRBD2 matches at 10 bases. The CDR3 loop spans 15 amino acids. Germline V gene data show CDR1 as LNHNV and CDR2 as YYDKDF (reference sequence). V lost 5 bases to trimming and J lost 6 bases; unmatched junction nucleotides: 10. This CDR3 reads CATSGQLAGNLEQYF. The CDR3 nucleotides read TGTGCCACCAGCGGACAACTAGCGGGGAACCTCGAGCAGTACTTC. Looking up the rest from reference TRBV15 and TRBJ2-7 gives the full variable domain: DAMVIQNPRYQVTQFGKPVTLSCSQTLNHNVMYWYQQKSSQAPKLLFHYYDKDFNNEADTPDNFQSRRPNTSFCFLDIRSPGLGDTAMYLCATSGQLAGNLEQYFGPGTRLTVT.

The J gene is TRBJ2-7, the V gene TRBV19; D gene unclear. CDR3 length equals 14 residues. Germline loops: CDR1 LNHDA, CDR2 SQIVND (reference sequence). V lost 1 base, J lost 0 bases, and 7 bases lay in between. In DNA, the CDR3 is TGTGCCAGTAGTATAGGGCACAGCTCCTACGAGCAGTACTTC. Amino acids: CASSIGHSSYEQYF.

In this sample, this clone turned up once. This chain joins TRBV6-1 and TRBJ1-2; TRBD1 aligns across 7 bases. Germline-derived CDR1 and CDR2 are MNHNS and SASEGT. CDR3 length: 13 residues. V gave up 7 bases and J gave up 3 bases; unmatched junction bases: 5. The DNA of the CDR3 is TGTGCCAGCACCAACAGGGGCCACTATGGCTACACCTTC. This encodes CASTNRGHYGYTF.

In this sample, this clone turned up once. DNA of the CDR3: TGTGCCAGTACCGCGGGACAGGCCGCTCATCAGCCCCAGCATTTT. It is translated as CASTAGQAAHQPQHF. The chain links TRBV19 to TRBJ1-5, with 8 nucleotides matching TRBD1. From germline, CDR1 is LNHDA and CDR2 SQIVND (reference sequence). V shed 7 bases, J shed 5 bases, and the junction held 10 bases outside the gene matches. This CDR3 is built from 15 residues.

The chain employs TRBV7-3 and TRBJ1-4, with TRBD1 matching over 10 bases. CDR3 length: 15 residues. J lost 7 bases, V lost 5 bases, and 7 bases had no gene match. CDR1 is SGHTA, CDR2 FQGTGA, per germline. CDR3 protein: CASSPRQGAIEKLFF. The CDR3 DNA is TGTGCCAGCAGCCCGAGACAGGGGGCGATTGAAAAACTGTTTTTT.

J is TRBJ2-7 and V is TRBV29-1; the match to TRBD2 covers 11 bases. Germline-derived CDR1 and CDR2 are SQVTM and ANQGSEA. The CDR3 is 13 amino acids. V was pared by 4 bases and J by 9 bases, with 8 bases of the junction left unmatched. The CDR3 nucleotides read TGCAGCGTTGGGGCTAGCGGGAGGAGGGGGCAGTACTTC. It codes for CSVGASGRRGQYF.

The chain links TRBV27 to TRBJ2-5; 9 bases match TRBD2. The V gene end was trimmed by 5 bases and the J gene end by 0 bases; junction bases not matched to a gene: 10. The CDR3 has 17 residues. Germline CDR1 and CDR2: MNHEY and SMNVEV (reference sequence). CDR3: CASSPPSGRFYQETQYF. CDR3 DNA: TGTGCCAGCAGTCCCCCCAGCGGGAGGTTCTACCAAGAGACCCAGTACTTC.

V and J are TRBV9 and TRBJ2-3, with TRBD2 matching 8 bases. V was clipped by 4 bases and J by 2 bases; unmatched bases: 9. Germline V gene lookup returns CDR1 SGDLS and CDR2 YYNGEE. The CDR3 has 16 residues. CDR3 sequence: CASSQAGGLNTDTQYF. CDR3 coding DNA: TGTGCCAGCAGCCAGGCGGGGGGCCTTAACACAGATACGCAGTATTTT.

This chain connects TRBV7-6 to TRBJ2-3; 14 bases align to TRBD2. With 3 bases clipped from V and 1 base from J, the junction kept 0 bases outside the gene matches. CDR3 length equals 16 residues. CDR1 and CDR2 (germline): SGHVS, FNYEAQ. Here the CDR3 DNA reads TGTGCCAGCAGCTTGGGACTAGCGGGAGGCACAGATACGCAGTATTTT. Translating gives CASSLGLAGGTDTQYF. Supplemented by reference TRBV7-6 and TRBJ2-3, the full variable domain reads GAGVSQSPRYKVTKRGQDVALRCDPISGHVSLYWYRQALGQGPEFLTYFNYEAQQDKSGLPNDRFSAERPEGSISTLTIQRTEQRDSAMYRCASSLGLAGGTDTQYFGPGTRLTVL.

The chain combines TRBV6-6 with TRBJ2-3; 9 nucleotides align to TRBD2. Trimming at V came to 2 bases and at J to 6 bases, leaving 9 bases not matched to a gene. Germline assignment: CDR1 MNHNY and CDR2 SVGAGI (reference sequence). The CDR3 is 16 residues long. This CDR3 reads CASSYTASGTGDTQYF. Here the CDR3 DNA reads TGTGCCAGCAGTTACACGGCTAGCGGGACCGGGGATACGCAGTATTTT.

V and J are TRBV6-1 and TRBJ2-5; 10 bases fit TRBD2. The trim removed 3 bases at V and 10 bases at J, leaving 11 bases unmatched. Germline V gene data show CDR1 as MNHNS and CDR2 as SASEGT. The CDR3 extends over 15 amino acids. The chain's CDR3 is CASSDLVGTSALQYF. The DNA of the CDR3 is TGTGCCAGCAGTGACCTAGTTGGGACTAGCGCCCTCCAGTACTTC.

The chain couples TRBV2 to TRBJ2-1; 9 positions match TRBD2. Germline values: CDR1 SNHLY, CDR2 FYNNEI. V was clipped by 6 bases and J by 2 bases; unmatched bases: 11. There are 17 residues in the CDR3. The CDR3 DNA reads as TGTGCCAGCAGGCGCATTTCGCGGGAGGGTACCTACAATGAGCAGTTCTTC. Its translation: CASRRISREGTYNEQFF.

The chain recombines TRBV2 with TRBJ2-7; D is perhaps TRBD2 (5 bases). CDR1 SNHLY and CDR2 FYNNEI come from the germline V gene. V was pared by 10 bases and J by 2 bases, with 12 bases between. CDR3 length: 12 residues. CDR3 nucleotides: TGTGCCACCCGGGAACTCCCCTACGAGCAGTACTTC. Translated: CATRELPYEQYF.

V is TRBV5-1 and J is TRBJ2-5, with 11 nucleotides matching TRBD2. There are 16 residues in the CDR3. CDR1 and CDR2 (germline): SGHRS, YFSETQ. The V and J ends lost 0 bases and 3 bases, in that order; junction bases with no gene match: 4. The CDR3 loop is CASSLGLLAGEETQYF. The CDR3 DNA follows: TGCGCCAGCAGCTTGGGCCTACTAGCGGGAGAAGAGACCCAGTACTTC.